These 19 T cell receptor beta chains came from one sample sequenced in a study of blood T cells in healthy people across ages. Together with a sample-barcoded 5' primer, a J-beta primer mix was included in a second PCR lasting about 7 to 12 cycles. TCRdb passed the 5' RACE reads through MiXCR, listing each CDR3 protein once. The sample yields 1.5 million to 1.9 million distinct CDR3 sequences, about 45% seen once. The sample consisted of blood. The receptors shown here come from a woman younger than 35 in good health.

In this sample, this clonotype turned up a few times. The CDR3 region is CASSPRGETSYNSPLHF. The DNA for the CDR3 is TGTGCCAGCAGCCCAAGAGGGGAAACCTCCTATAATTCACCCCTCCACTTT. The J gene is TRBJ1-6, the V gene TRBV11-2; TRBD1 is a possible D gene (5 bases). Germline loops: CDR1 SGHAT, CDR2 FQNNGV. Trimming pared 5 bases from V and 0 bases from J, leaving 14 bases between. The CDR3 covers 17 residues.

The chain is built from TRBV15 and TRBJ1-4; 9 bases map to TRBD1. V was clipped by 3 bases and J by 8 bases; unmatched bases: 4. Germline V gene sequence: CDR1 LNHNV, CDR2 YYDKDF (reference sequence). The CDR3 consists of 14 residues. The CDR3 bases are TGTGCCACCAGCAGGGGACAGGGCAGGGAAAAACTGTTTTTT. This translates into CATSRGQGREKLFF.

V and J are TRBV29-1 and TRBJ2-1; 7 bases map to TRBD2. CDR1 is SQVTM, CDR2 ANQGSEA, per germline. This CDR3 is built from 15 residues. For the CDR3, the DNA is TGCGGCGCTACCGCCGTGGGGACTACCCTTCCTGAGCAGTTCTTC. Residues: CGATAVGTTLPEQFF.

This clonotype was seen more than once but under ten times. This sequence joins TRBV5-1 and TRBJ2-1; 8 positions match TRBD2. Germline trimming cut 0 bases from V and 8 bases from J; bases unmatched to any gene: 7. The CDR3 consists of 15 residues. Germline assignment: CDR1 SGHRS and CDR2 YFSETQ. CDR3 sequence (DNA): TGCGCCAGCAGCTTGGGTCGGGAGGGCCAGGATGAGCAGTTCTTC. This encodes CASSLGREGQDEQFF.

This chain joins TRBV5-1 and TRBJ2-1, with D uncertain. CDR1 SGHRS and CDR2 YFSETQ come from the germline V gene. This CDR3 spans 15 amino acids. The V gene lost 0 bases and the J gene lost 4 bases, with 11 bases spanning the gap. CDR3: CASSLAENPYNEQFF. In DNA form, the CDR3 reads TGCGCCAGCAGCTTGGCGGAGAATCCGTACAATGAGCAGTTCTTC.

The chain carries TRBV9 and TRBJ2-3, with D unresolved. The germline V and J ends were trimmed by 5 bases and 4 bases, with 26 bases remaining between them. The CDR3 has 18 amino acids. CDR1 and CDR2 (germline): SGDLS, YYNGEE. As DNA, the CDR3 is TGTGCCAGCAGTCCGGGTCAGGTTATGGAATGGGCCGCAGATACGCAGTATTTT. The encoded protein is CASSPGQVMEWAADTQYF. Using reference TRBV9 and TRBJ2-3 for the parts outside the CDR3, the full variable domain is DSGVTQTPKHLITATGQRVTLRCSPRSGDLSVYWYQQSLDQGLQFLIQYYNGEERAKGNILERFSAQQFPDLHSELNLSSLELGDSALYFCASSPGQVMEWAADTQYFGPGTRLTVL.

At least ten counts were recorded for this clonotype. The CDR3: CASSREETQYF. CDR3 bases: TGTGCCAGCAGTCGCGAGGAGACCCAGTACTTC. This chain connects TRBV12-3 or TRBV12-4 to TRBJ2-5; D not resolved. V was pared by 5 bases and J by 5 bases, with 6 bases between. The CDR3 has 11 residues.

The V call is TRBV5-1, the J call TRBJ1-1; tentatively, D is TRBD1 (5 bases). Per the germline V gene, CDR1 is SGHRS and CDR2 is YFSETQ. Trimming removed 0 bases from V and 8 bases from J, with 14 bases in between. This CDR3 has 14 residues. The CDR3 loop is CASSLGQGGGEAFF. CDR3 in DNA: TGCGCCAGCAGCTTGGGCCAGGGTGGTGGAGAAGCTTTCTTT.

This clonotype was seen a few times. This sequence joins TRBV4-1 and TRBJ2-7, with TRBD1 matching over 11 bases. Trimming cost V 4 bases and J 4 bases; bases outside gene matches: 9. This CDR3 region has 16 residues. Germline CDR1 is MGHRA and CDR2 is YSYEKL. The CDR3 loop reads CASSRDGTGGNYEQYF. CDR3 nucleotide sequence: TGCGCCAGCAGCCGGGACGGGACAGGGGGTAATTACGAGCAGTACTTC.

This rearrangement joins TRBV7-9 to TRBJ1-1, with D possibly matching TRBD1 (6 bases). The CDR3 has 15 amino acids. The germline gives CDR1 SEHNR, CDR2 FQNEAQ (reference sequence). V lost 2 bases to trimming and J lost 3 bases, with 13 bases between them. The CDR3 sequence is CASSLLTRGDTEAFF. CDR3 in DNA: TGTGCCAGCAGCTTACTCACCAGGGGCGACACTGAAGCTTTCTTT.

This clonotype was counted a few times. The J gene is TRBJ1-2, the V gene TRBV20-1; the D gene is possibly TRBD1 (6 bases). CDR1 and CDR2 from the germline V gene are DFQATT and SNEGSKA (reference sequence). The CDR3 sequence is 14 residues long. Trimming took off 0 bases at V and 6 bases at J, with 14 bases between the two ends. The CDR3 DNA reads TGCAGTGCTAGAGATGCTAGGACAGCCCATGGCTACACCTTC. Its translation is CSARDARTAHGYTF.

This sequence joins TRBV4-3 and TRBJ1-1, with D hard to call. The germline V gene encodes CDR1 LGHNA and CDR2 YSLEER. There are 14 residues in the CDR3. Trimming took 4 bases from V and 5 from J, leaving 14 bases between them. This CDR3 is CASSPGLLQTEAFF. In nucleotides, the CDR3 is TGCGCCAGCAGCCCGGGTCTCCTCCAGACTGAAGCTTTCTTT.

The genes are TRBV7-2 and TRBJ1-2; D is perhaps TRBD1 (6 bases). Germline V gene data show CDR1 as SGHTA and CDR2 as FQGNSA. The V end was cut by 5 bases, the J end by 7 bases, with 20 bases between. The CDR3 has 15 amino acids. The CDR3 here is CASSIKQGPPSGYTF. The CDR3 DNA reads as TGTGCCAGCAGCATAAAGCAGGGGCCCCCAAGTGGCTACACCTTC.

This clonotype was seen a few times. This sequence joins TRBV4-3 and TRBJ2-5; D perhaps matches TRBD1 (5 bases). The J call could be wrong; TRBJ2-7 is a better fit for the DNA end. This CDR3 comprises 14 residues. CDR1 is LGHNA and CDR2 is YSLEER in the germline V gene. CDR3 DNA: TGCGCCAGCAGCCAAGTAGTGGGGCCCTCCGAGCAGTACTTC. Its protein product is CASSQVVGPSEQYF.

This clonotype was picked up a small number of times. The CDR3 loop reads CSATWGLGTEAFF. The DNA of the CDR3 is TGCAGCGCTACCTGGGGGCTGGGGACTGAAGCTTTCTTT. This rearrangement joins TRBV29-1 to TRBJ1-1, with D perhaps TRBD1 (6 bases). From germline, CDR1 is SQVTM and CDR2 ANQGSEA. V was trimmed by 7 bases and J by 5 bases, leaving 17 bases between them. The CDR3 is made up of 13 amino acids.

The chain employs TRBV4-1 and TRBJ1-2, with 10 positions matching TRBD1. Germline CDR1 reads MGHRA; CDR2 reads YSYEKL. J gave up 5 bases and V 4 bases, and 4 bases lay outside the gene matches. The CDR3 is 14 residues long. In DNA form, the CDR3 reads TGCGCCAGCAGCCGGGACAGGGGCCGGTATGGCTACACCTTC. Protein: CASSRDRGRYGYTF.

The J gene is TRBJ2-3, the V gene TRBV6-6; no firm D call. V was clipped by 4 bases and J by 4 bases, with 12 bases between them. Germline V gene data show CDR1 as MNHNY and CDR2 as SVGAGI (reference sequence). This CDR3 spans 14 amino acids. DNA for the CDR3: TGTGCCAGCAGTTTCCTATTTGGGTCAGATACGCAGTATTTT. Protein: CASSFLFGSDTQYF.

This clonotype was counted a few times. The chain is built from TRBV7-9 and TRBJ2-5; D is possibly TRBD2 (5 bases). The V gene lost 2 bases and the J gene lost 2 bases, with 15 bases spanning the gap. CDR3 length equals 16 residues. CDR1 SEHNR and CDR2 FQNEAQ come from the germline V gene (reference sequence). The CDR3 coding sequence is TGTGCCAGCAGCTTAAGTTTGCGGGTAACACAAGAGACCCAGTACTTC. This codes for CASSLSLRVTQETQYF.

This clonotype came up a few times. This sequence joins TRBV20-1 and TRBJ2-7; D is unresolved. This CDR3 region has 15 residues. Per germline, CDR1 DFQATT and CDR2 SNEGSKA (reference sequence). Between the trimmed V and J ends, which lost 6 bases and 3 bases, there was a span of 21 bases. CDR3 nucleotides: TGCAGTGCCAAAAAATTAGGCAGGAGCTACTACGAGCAGTACTTC. It is translated as CSAKKLGRSYYEQYF.